These T cell receptor beta chains were read from a single sample in a study of blood T cell repertoires in COVID-19. TCRdb's table, derived via immunoSEQ multiplex PCR, lists solely in-frame clones and lacks some. The data contain about 70,000 clones, 80% of them singletons. The specimen was peripheral blood. The receptors shown here come from a man in his 70s who had recovered from COVID-19. Both conserved end residues are part of each CDR3. Each record gives: clone size, D gene, J gene, V gene, CDR3 protein, CDR3 DNA. D genes are given only for firm matches. Some rows have no size entry. The others give once, few or many, or a class for an expanded clone.

clone size: .; D gene: TRBD1; J gene: TRBJ1-2; V gene: TRBV6-5; CDR3 protein: CASSYQAYPGQLAGTF; CDR3 DNA: TGTGCCAGCAGTTACCAGGCCTATCCGGGACAGTTGGCTGGTACCTTC
clone size: .; D gene: TRBD1; J gene: TRBJ2-7; V gene: TRBV6-2/TRBV6-3; CDR3 protein: CASSRPGTASSYEQYF; CDR3 DNA: TGTGCCAGCAGTCGCCCCGGGACAGCGAGCTCCTACGAGCAGTACTTC
clone size: once; D gene: .; J gene: TRBJ1-2; V gene: TRBV28; CDR3 protein: CASSLRGNYGYTF; CDR3 DNA: TGTGCCAGCAGTTTAAGGGGTAACTATGGCTACACCTTC
clone size: .; D gene: .; J gene: TRBJ1-6; V gene: TRBV6-1; CDR3 protein: CASSEPPTGGNSPLHF; CDR3 DNA: TGTGCCAGCAGTGAACCCCCTACGGGAGGGAATTCACCCCTCCACTTT
clone size: .; D gene: TRBD1; J gene: TRBJ1-1; V gene: TRBV15; CDR3 protein: CATSRDRGRGLKNTEAFF; CDR3 DNA: TGTGCCACCAGCAGAGATCGGGGCAGGGGGCTTAAGAACACTGAAGCTTTCTTT
clone size: .; D gene: TRBD1; J gene: TRBJ1-1; V gene: TRBV7-2; CDR3 protein: CASSLGGGFTEAFF; CDR3 DNA: TGTGCCAGCAGCTTAGGAGGGGGCTTCACTGAAGCTTTCTTT
clone size: once; D gene: .; J gene: TRBJ1-4; V gene: TRBV11-2; CDR3 protein: CASSLARTENEKLFF; CDR3 DNA: TGTGCCAGCAGCTTGGCGCGGACAGAGAATGAAAAACTGTTTTTT
clone size: .; D gene: TRBD2; J gene: TRBJ2-3; V gene: TRBV28; CDR3 protein: CASSLWASGSTDTQYF; CDR3 DNA: TGTGCCAGCAGTTTATGGGCTAGCGGGAGCACAGATACGCAGTATTTT
clone size: .; D gene: .; J gene: TRBJ2-7; V gene: TRBV9; CDR3 protein: CASSVSQGWDEQYF; CDR3 DNA: TGTGCCAGCAGCGTCTCCCAGGGTTGGGACGAGCAGTACTTC
clone size: .; D gene: .; J gene: TRBJ1-5; V gene: TRBV27; CDR3 protein: CASSLSRGNQPQHF; CDR3 DNA: TGTGCCAGCAGTTTATCGAGGGGCAATCAGCCCCAGCATTTT
clone size: .; D gene: TRBD1; J gene: TRBJ1-1; V gene: TRBV5-6; CDR3 protein: CASSFRDSEAFF; CDR3 DNA: TGTGCCAGCAGCTTTCGGGACAGTGAAGCTTTCTTT
clone size: .; D gene: .; J gene: TRBJ2-2; V gene: TRBV2; CDR3 protein: CASSVEGGNTGELFF; CDR3 DNA: TGTGCCAGCAGTGTGGAAGGGGGGAACACCGGGGAGCTGTTTTTT
clone size: .; D gene: TRBD1; J gene: TRBJ2-4; V gene: TRBV19; CDR3 protein: CASSFRQGALGSNIQYF; CDR3 DNA: TGTGCCAGTAGTTTCCGACAGGGGGCCTTAGGTTCGAACATTCAGTACTTC
clone size: once; D gene: .; J gene: TRBJ2-2; V gene: TRBV19; CDR3 protein: CASNHFYTNTGELFF; CDR3 DNA: TGTGCCAGTAACCACTTTTATACGAACACCGGGGAGCTGTTTTTT
clone size: .; D gene: TRBD1; J gene: TRBJ1-1; V gene: TRBV10-3; CDR3 protein: CATRTGEYTEAFF; CDR3 DNA: TGTGCCACCCGGACAGGGGAATACACTGAAGCTTTCTTT
clone size: .; D gene: .; J gene: TRBJ1-1; V gene: TRBV24-1; CDR3 protein: CATSDPGGTEAFF; CDR3 DNA: TGTGCCACCAGTGATCCGGGAGGCACTGAAGCTTTCTTT
clone size: .; D gene: TRBD2; J gene: TRBJ2-1; V gene: TRBV5-4; CDR3 protein: CASSLEGGLAGYNEQFF; CDR3 DNA: TGTGCCAGCAGCTTGGAAGGAGGACTAGCGGGCTACAATGAGCAGTTCTTC
clone size: few; D gene: .; J gene: TRBJ1-2; V gene: TRBV12-3/TRBV12-4; CDR3 protein: CASSPQHDYTF; CDR3 DNA: TGTGCCAGCAGTCCACAACACGACTACACCTTC
clone size: .; D gene: .; J gene: TRBJ2-7; V gene: TRBV7-3; CDR3 protein: CASSLSRDPYEQYF; CDR3 DNA: TGTGCCAGCAGCTTAAGCCGGGATCCCTACGAGCAGTACTTC
clone size: .; D gene: .; J gene: TRBJ2-5; V gene: TRBV19; CDR3 protein: CASSPPGGRETQYF; CDR3 DNA: TGTGCCAGTAGTCCGCCAGGGGGGCGAGAGACCCAGTACTTC
clone size: once; D gene: TRBD2; J gene: TRBJ2-1; V gene: TRBV30; CDR3 protein: CAWNKGASGRARRGNEQFF; CDR3 DNA: TGTGCCTGGAACAAGGGGGCTAGCGGGAGGGCCCGTCGTGGCAATGAGCAGTTCTTC
clone size: .; D gene: TRBD2; J gene: TRBJ2-1; V gene: TRBV7-9; CDR3 protein: CASSVGLAGGSEQFF; CDR3 DNA: TGTGCCAGCAGCGTTGGACTAGCGGGAGGGAGTGAGCAGTTCTTC
clone size: once; D gene: .; J gene: TRBJ1-5; V gene: TRBV6-2/TRBV6-3; CDR3 protein: CASSYGEGFRQPQHF; CDR3 DNA: TGTGCCAGCAGTTATGGGGAGGGGTTCCGCCAGCCCCAGCATTTT
clone size: .; D gene: TRBD1; J gene: TRBJ1-6; V gene: TRBV14; CDR3 protein: CASSHYGQGGYETLHF; CDR3 DNA: TGTGCCAGCAGCCATTACGGACAGGGGGGGTATGAGACCCTCCACTTT
clone size: .; D gene: .; J gene: TRBJ1-1; V gene: TRBV28; CDR3 protein: CASSLEGEAFF; CDR3 DNA: TGTGCCAGCAGTTTAGAGGGTGAAGCTTTCTTT
clone size: .; D gene: TRBD2; J gene: TRBJ2-5; V gene: TRBV10-1; CDR3 protein: CASIRGGGQETQYF; CDR3 DNA: TGCGCCAGCATACGTGGGGGGGGACAAGAGACCCAGTACTTC
clone size: few; D gene: TRBD1; J gene: TRBJ1-3; V gene: TRBV7-2; CDR3 protein: CASSPRQGFGNTIYF; CDR3 DNA: TGTGCCAGCAGCCCAAGACAGGGGTTCGGAAACACCATATATTTT
clone size: few; D gene: TRBD1; J gene: TRBJ1-1; V gene: TRBV7-9; CDR3 protein: CASSPGQGAMNTEAFF; CDR3 DNA: TGTGCCAGCAGCCCCGGACAGGGGGCCATGAACACTGAAGCTTTCTTT
clone size: few; D gene: .; J gene: TRBJ2-2; V gene: TRBV19; CDR3 protein: CASTPWGRGDTGELFF; CDR3 DNA: TGTGCCAGTACCCCCTGGGGCCGCGGCGATACCGGGGAGCTGTTTTTT
clone size: .; D gene: .; J gene: TRBJ2-3; V gene: TRBV30; CDR3 protein: CAWNQVADTQYF; CDR3 DNA: TGTGCCTGGAACCAGGTGGCAGATACGCAGTATTTT
clone size: .; D gene: TRBD1; J gene: TRBJ2-7; V gene: TRBV6-6; CDR3 protein: CASSYSAGGNYEQYF; CDR3 DNA: TGTGCCAGCAGTTACTCAGCAGGGGGAAATTACGAGCAGTACTTC
clone size: .; D gene: TRBD2; J gene: TRBJ2-2; V gene: TRBV5-1; CDR3 protein: CASSLRLAGGPVTGELFF; CDR3 DNA: TGCGCCAGCAGCTTGAGACTAGCGGGAGGGCCGGTCACCGGGGAGCTGTTTTTT
clone size: .; D gene: TRBD1; J gene: TRBJ2-6; V gene: TRBV30; CDR3 protein: CAWGQGGANVLTF; CDR3 DNA: TGTGCCTGGGGACAGGGTGGGGCCAACGTCCTGACTTTC